Listed below are T cell receptor beta chains from one sample, sequenced in a study of T cell repertoires in cytomegalovirus infection. TCRdb processed the reads anew with MiXCR; each CDR3 protein has one entry. The table lists around 25,000 distinct CDR3 sequences, about a fifth of them singletons, with roughly 80% in the top ten. Their antigen targets remain unknown. Material: CD8+ T cells from cultured PBMCs, obtained from culture after CMV antigen stimulation. These receptors all come from a human donor in good health (CMV status not recorded). Some clones in this sample may be carry-over from other donors' samples. CDR3s include the opening cysteine and the closing phenylalanine or tryptophan. A D gene is named only where the DNA matches it firmly. The listing skips clone size in some rows; elsewhere it reads once, few, many or a size class.

clone_size	j_call	v_call	d_call	cdr3_nt	cdr3_aa
NA	TRBJ1-5	TRBV7-8	NA	TGTGCCAGCAGCGCCGGGATTAGGGAAGGCAATCAGCCCCAGCATTTT	CASSAGIREGNQPQHF
few	TRBJ2-7	TRBV7-2	NA	TGTGCCAGCAGCCCCGGATTCTACGAGCAGTACTTC	CASSPGFYEQYF
NA	TRBJ1-5	TRBV19	NA	TGTGCCAGTAGTACGCGACGTTTGCCCCAGCATTTT	CASSTRRLPQHF
NA	TRBJ2-3	TRBV15	TRBD1	TGTGCCACCAGCCGCGGGACAGGAGCCACAGATACGCAGTATTTT	CATSRGTGATDTQYF
NA	TRBJ2-1	TRBV5-4	NA	TGTGCCAGCAGCCCCGGGTCGGGTTACAATGAGCAGTTCTTC	CASSPGSGYNEQFF
NA	TRBJ2-1	TRBV7-2	NA	TGTGCCAGCAGCTTACGGGGGTTCCACAATGAGCAGTTCTTC	CASSLRGFHNEQFF
many	TRBJ1-2	TRBV27	TRBD1	TGTGCCAGCAGTCCAGTCGGGACAGGGAAGTATGGCTACACCTTC	CASSPVGTGKYGYTF
NA	TRBJ1-1	TRBV12-5	NA	TGTGCTAGTGGGAAGGACTGGGCTGAAGCTTTCTTT	CASGKDWAEAFF
few	TRBJ2-7	TRBV6-5	NA	TGTGCCAGCAGTTACTCGGAGGGGAGCTACGAGCAGTACTTC	CASSYSEGSYEQYF
many	TRBJ2-7	TRBV6-2/TRBV6-3	NA	TGTGCCAGCAGTACTTTGGACCAGCAGTACTTC	CASSTLDQQYF
few	TRBJ2-1	TRBV12-3/TRBV12-4	TRBD1	TGTGCCAGCAATACCGGGACAGGGGCGTCCAATGAGCAGTTCTTC	CASNTGTGASNEQFF
NA	TRBJ1-5	TRBV27	NA	TGTGCCAGCAGTTTACAGGGGAATCAACCCCAGCATTTT	CASSLQGNQPQHF
many	TRBJ2-7	TRBV10-3	NA	TGTGCCATCAGTGAGTACGAGAATGGCGAGCAGTACTTC	CAISEYENGEQYF
NA	TRBJ2-3	TRBV7-6	TRBD2	TGTGCCAGCAGCCCCCGAGCGGGGGGCACAGATACGCAGTATTTT	CASSPRAGGTDTQYF
NA	TRBJ2-1	TRBV7-9	TRBD1	TGTGCCAGCAGTCGACCGGGACAGGGCAATGAGCAGTTCTTC	CASSRPGQGNEQFF
few	TRBJ1-1	TRBV28	TRBD1	TGTGCCAGCAGTTTAGTCGTGGACAGGACCACTGAAGCTTTCTTT	CASSLVVDRTTEAFF
NA	TRBJ2-7	TRBV20-1	NA	TGCAGTGCTAGAGTCAAAGCCTCCTACGAGCAGTACTTC	CSARVKASYEQYF
NA	TRBJ1-4	TRBV6-1	NA	TGTGCCACCAGCTTCATGGGTCCCTTACTGGATGAAAAACTGTTTTTT	CATSFMGPLLDEKLFF
few	TRBJ2-7	TRBV4-3	NA	TGCGCCAGCAGCCAAGAGGGTGACAATCTCTACGAGCAGTACTTC	CASSQEGDNLYEQYF
NA	TRBJ1-1	TRBV11-2	NA	TGTGCCAGCAGCTGGGGGGGGTCTTATAACACTGAAGCTTTCTTT	CASSWGGSYNTEAFF
NA	TRBJ1-1	TRBV7-6	NA	TGTGCCAGCAGGCAAGGGGGGAACACTGAAGCTTTCTTT	CASRQGGNTEAFF
few	TRBJ2-1	TRBV7-2	TRBD2	TGTGCCAGCAGCTTAAGTGTCTTTGCGGGAGAATCCTACAATGAGCAGTTCTTC	CASSLSVFAGESYNEQFF
NA	TRBJ2-3	TRBV30	NA	TGTGCCTGGAGTATTGGACATCAGCCCAGCACAGATACGCAGTATTTT	CAWSIGHQPSTDTQYF
few	TRBJ1-1	TRBV5-1	NA	TGCGCCAGCAGCTTGGACAGCGGCCATCTCGAAGCTTTCTTT	CASSLDSGHLEAFF
few	TRBJ1-1	TRBV6-6	NA	TGTGCCAGCAGTTCTGGACTGAGTAACACTGAAGCTTTCTTT	CASSSGLSNTEAFF
NA	TRBJ2-1	TRBV14	TRBD1	TGTGCCAGCAGCCCCGGCGGGACAGGGGTTTTCTATGAGCAGTTCTTC	CASSPGGTGVFYEQFF
many	TRBJ2-3	TRBV6-2/TRBV6-3	NA	TGTGCCAGCAGTTGGAGGGGGGGCGGTGGAGATACGCAGTATTTT	CASSWRGGGGDTQYF
few	TRBJ1-1	TRBV19	NA	TGTGCCAGTAGTATAGATAGGGACCTGGCTGAAGCTTTCTTT	CASSIDRDLAEAFF
few	TRBJ2-1	TRBV6-2/TRBV6-3	TRBD2	TGTGCCAGCATGACTCGAGCGGGAGTGCGGAATGAGCAGTTCTTC	CASMTRAGVRNEQFF
NA	TRBJ1-5	TRBV7-8	NA	TGTGCCAGCAGTTTTGGATACAGGAGTAGCAATCAGCCCCAGCATTTT	CASSFGYRSSNQPQHF
many	TRBJ2-2	TRBV7-2	NA	TGTGCCAGCAGCTTAAACGGCGTAGGAAGGGACACCGGGGAGCTGTTTTTT	CASSLNGVGRDTGELFF
few	TRBJ1-6	TRBV28	NA	TGTGCCAGCGGGGGGTCGGGGTCACCCCTCCACTTT	CASGGSGSPLHF
many	TRBJ2-4	TRBV24-1	NA	TGTGCCACCAGTGATTTCGGGCAGCCCAACATTCAGTACTTC	CATSDFGQPNIQYF
few	TRBJ1-1	TRBV5-1	NA	TGCGCCAGCAGCTTGGGCAGGGAGGCCACTGAAGCTTTCTTT	CASSLGREATEAFF
once	TRBJ2-7	TRBV27	NA	TGTGCCAGCAGTTTAGGTAGACAGAACGAGCAGTACTTC	CASSLGRQNEQYF
few	TRBJ2-5	TRBV15	NA	TGTGCCACCAGCAGCCCATTCCCCAGAGGGGACCCCCGGGAGACCCAGTACTTC	CATSSPFPRGDPRETQYF
many	TRBJ1-5	TRBV28	NA	TGTGCCAGCAGTTTGTGGCGGAGTCATCAGCCCCAGCATTTT	CASSLWRSHQPQHF
few	TRBJ1-5	TRBV7-9	TRBD1	TGTGCCAGCAGCTTAGTTTTTGGAGACAGGGAGCAGCCCCAGCATTTT	CASSLVFGDREQPQHF
NA	TRBJ1-1	TRBV4-3	NA	TGCGCCAGCAGCTGGGGGGAACGGAACACTGAAGCTTTCTTT	CASSWGERNTEAFF
few	TRBJ2-7	TRBV7-9	TRBD2	TGTGCCAGCAGCTTAGGAGGGACTAGCTTGGAGCAGTACTTC	CASSLGGTSLEQYF
few	TRBJ2-7	TRBV7-8	NA	TGTGCCAGCAGCCAACGTCCCTTGGAGCAGTACTTC	CASSQRPLEQYF
NA	TRBJ2-7	TRBV6-2/TRBV6-3	NA	TGTGCCAGCAGTTCAGCCTACGAGCAGTACTTC	CASSSAYEQYF